The 5 T cell receptor beta chains in this list originate from one sample, sequenced in a study of T cells in Graves' hyperthyroidism and ophthalmopathy. RNA transcripts gave rise to amplified TCR beta CDR3 regions. The TCR CDR3 was amplified in a first-round RT-PCR using the HTBI primer set. Via MiXCR, TCRdb re-called the multiplex PCR reads, giving one row per CDR3 protein. The repertoire consists of some 490,000 distinct CDR3 sequences, with about 16% occurring once and the leading ten covering 25% to 30%. The sequencing sample was made of blood. Receptor source: a woman in her thirties with Graves' ophthalmopathy.

This clonotype has more than one count but fewer than ten. CDR3 DNA: TGCGCCAGCAGCCAAGTGGTGCCAGGGGGGCCGGATCCCTACGAGCAGTACTTC. Encoded protein: CASSQVVPGGPDPYEQYF. The chain recombines TRBV4-1 with TRBJ2-7; possible D gene TRBD1, 7 bases. There are 18 residues in the CDR3. Germline V gives CDR1 MGHRA, CDR2 YSYEKL. Trimming took off 1 base at V and 2 bases at J, with 21 bases between the two ends.

This clonotype was seen at least ten times. The chain has TRBV20-1 and TRBJ2-3; maybe TRBD2 (6 bases). Trimming cost V 6 bases and J 0 bases, with 10 bases left between them. The CDR3 runs 13 residues. Germline V gene lookup returns CDR1 DFQATT and CDR2 SNEGSKA (reference sequence). The CDR3 nucleotides are TGCAGTGCCGGAGGGGCAAGCACAGATACGCAGTATTTT. Encoded protein: CSAGGASTDTQYF.

This chain uses TRBV5-1 with TRBJ1-2; weak D call: TRBD1 (6 bases). The CDR3 contains 17 residues. The V end was cut by 0 bases, the J end by 8 bases, with 23 bases between. Germline V gene data show CDR1 as SGHRS and CDR2 as YFSETQ. CDR3: CASSLGSRGPIGRGYTF. The CDR3 DNA reads as TGCGCCAGCAGCTTGGGAAGCAGGGGCCCCATAGGACGCGGCTACACCTTC.

V gene TRBV5-6 combines with J gene TRBJ2-6; possibly TRBD2 for D (7 bases). The CDR3 runs to 16 residues. Trimming shortened V by 0 bases and J by 2 bases, and 9 bases separated the two germline ends. Germline assignment: CDR1 SGHDT and CDR2 YYEEEE. The CDR3: CASSLVGGPGANVLTF. CDR3 coding DNA: TGTGCCAGCAGCTTGGTGGGGGGGCCTGGGGCCAACGTCCTGACTTTC.

This clonotype was observed at least ten times. This chain connects TRBV7-8 to TRBJ2-7; 7 bases are a match to TRBD1. Trimming took 8 bases from V and 1 from J; bases not matched to a gene: 5. Germline values: CDR1 SGHVS, CDR2 FQNEAQ. This CDR3 contains 13 residues. This chain's CDR3 is CASGADRSYEQYF. CDR3 sequence (DNA): TGTGCCAGCGGTGCGGACAGGTCCTACGAGCAGTACTTC.